Here is one TCR beta chain with its context. Sequencing used immunoSEQ multiplex PCR; TCRdb keeps in-frame clones, though not all of them. Of 100,000 to 150,000 clones detected, roughly 88% appear once; the ten largest clones hold more than 2.5%. V was cut by 0 bases and J by 4 bases, with 17 bases left in between. The germline gives CDR1 SGHRS, CDR2 YFSETQ. The CDR3 covers 18 residues. The sample is drawn from a study of control samples from healthy donors and cancer patients. This TCR was recovered from a man in his fifties or sixties in good health. The sequenced material came from blood. The V gene is TRBV5-1, the J gene TRBJ2-6, with D possibly TRBD1 on 5 matching bases. CDR3 in DNA: TGCGCCAGCAGCTTGGCCGCGACAGATTTTCCCGGGGCCAACGTCCTGACTTTC. Residues: CASSLAATDFPGANVLTF.